This T cell receptor beta chain is from a study of T cells after somatic rescue of genetic block. The data were produced by immunoSEQ multiplex PCR, yet TCRdb's version contains in-frame clones alone and is incomplete. The sample lists 110,000 or so clones; under 95% were seen once. V was trimmed by 3 bases and J by 8 bases, leaving 13 bases between them. This CDR3 region has 13 residues. Germline assignment: CDR1 KGHSH and CDR2 LQKENI. The receptor was isolated from a woman aged 18-29 years. The chain is built from TRBV18 and TRBJ1-2, with D possibly matching TRBD1 (6 bases). Source material: peripheral blood mononuclear cells (PBMCs). As DNA, the CDR3 is TGTGCCAGCTCACCTAAGGGGGGAAGCGGCTACACCTTC. It encodes CASSPKGGSGYTF.